These T cell receptor beta chains were read from a single sample in a study of shared clonotypes between healthy human individuals. The protocol was immunoSEQ multiplex PCR, while the TCRdb copy is restricted to in-frame clones and leaves out a portion. The repertoire holds 600,000 to 750,000 clones, with around 77% as singletons. Material: memory CD4+ T cells sorted from blood. The receptors shown here come from a woman in her 30s in good health. Each CDR3 is given with its conserved first and last residue. D genes are given only for firm matches. Not every row has a clone size; where given, it reads once, few, many or a size class.

d_call clone_size j_call v_call cdr3_aa cdr3_nt
TRBD2 - TRBJ2-1 TRBV27 CASSSYSGARRFF TGTGCCAGCAGTTCCTACAGCGGGGCGAGGCGGTTCTTC
TRBD1 - TRBJ1-5 TRBV6-6 CASRKPGTESQPQHF TGTGCCAGCAGGAAACCCGGGACAGAGTCTCAGCCCCAGCATTTT
- - TRBJ1-1 TRBV6-5 CASSTPGGGNTEAFF TGTGCCAGCAGTACCCCGGGAGGGGGGAACACTGAAGCTTTCTTT
TRBD2 - TRBJ2-7 TRBV10-3 CAITPTSGNYEQYF TGTGCCATCACGCCTACTAGCGGAAACTACGAGCAGTACTTC
TRBD1 - TRBJ1-1 TRBV28 CASSSGGGDTEAFF TGTGCCAGCAGTTCGGGAGGGGGCGACACTGAAGCTTTCTTT
- - TRBJ2-7 TRBV11-2 CASSLVSLVSHEQYF TGTGCCAGCAGCTTAGTTTCGTTGGTGTCCCACGAGCAGTACTTC
- - TRBJ1-2 TRBV5-1 CASSLGSGVDGYTF TGCGCCAGCAGCTTGGGGTCAGGGGTCGATGGCTACACCTTC
TRBD2 few TRBJ2-7 TRBV7-8 CASSLAEHFTGGLNYEQYF TGTGCCAGCAGCTTAGCGGAGCATTTCACGGGAGGGCTCAACTACGAGCAGTACTTC
- - TRBJ2-7 TRBV4-2 CASSQDQREYEQYF TGTGCCAGCAGCCAAGACCAACGGGAGTACGAGCAGTACTTC
- once TRBJ2-5 TRBV5-1 CASSLVSGAPQETQYF TGCGCCAGCAGCTTGGTGTCGGGAGCCCCCCAAGAGACCCAGTACTTC
- - TRBJ1-1 TRBV9 CASSSNGREAFF TGTGCCAGCAGCTCCAATGGAAGAGAAGCTTTCTTT
- - TRBJ2-3 TRBV4-2 CASSQGALPDTQYF TGTGCCAGCAGCCAAGGGGCCCTCCCAGATACGCAGTATTTT
- - TRBJ2-5 TRBV28 CASSLFGSEKTQYF TGTGCCAGCAGTTTATTCGGCAGTGAAAAGACCCAGTACTTC
TRBD1 - TRBJ1-1 TRBV28 CASSTGAANTEAFF TGTGCCAGCAGTACAGGGGCCGCGAACACTGAAGCTTTCTTT
- - TRBJ1-2 TRBV28 CASSLDGILYGYTF TGTGCCAGCAGTTTAGACGGGATACTTTATGGCTACACCTTC
TRBD1 few TRBJ1-4 TRBV18 CASSPGTGGKNEKLFF TGTGCCAGCTCACCCGGGACAGGGGGCAAGAATGAAAAACTGTTTTTT
TRBD1 - TRBJ1-3 TRBV28 CASSLRDSGNTIYF TGTGCCAGCAGTTTAAGGGACAGTGGAAACACCATATATTTT
- - TRBJ2-7 TRBV6-6 CASSLGPFYEQYF TGTGCCAGCAGTTTGGGACCATTCTACGAGCAGTACTTC
TRBD1 few TRBJ2-1 TRBV7-3 CASSPGQAYNEQFF TGTGCCAGCAGCCCGGGACAGGCTTACAATGAGCAGTTCTTC
- - TRBJ2-7 TRBV28 CASSPQRPPYEQYF TGTGCCAGCAGTCCCCAGCGGCCTCCCTACGAGCAGTACTTC
TRBD1 - TRBJ2-1 TRBV19 CASMGTADNEQFF TGTGCCAGTATGGGGACAGCAGACAATGAGCAGTTCTTC
- - TRBJ2-5 TRBV6-1 CASSEFGRKETQYF TGTGCCAGCAGTGAATTTGGACGGAAAGAGACCCAGTACTTC
TRBD2 - TRBJ2-7 TRBV10-3 CAISHAEGSGNSYEQYF TGTGCCATCAGCCACGCGGAGGGGAGCGGGAACTCCTACGAGCAGTACTTC
- - TRBJ2-7 TRBV18 CASSLSGYEQYF TGTGCCAGCTCACTATCCGGATACGAGCAGTACTTC
TRBD1 - TRBJ2-7 TRBV5-1 CASSQSGQGGGEQYF TGCGCCAGCAGCCAAAGTGGACAGGGCGGTGGCGAGCAGTACTTC
- - TRBJ1-5 TRBV2 CASKPNKPSNQPQHF TGTGCCAGCAAGCCGAATAAGCCTAGCAATCAGCCCCAGCATTTT
TRBD2 - TRBJ2-3 TRBV9 CASSPRVVAGGSDTQYF TGTGCCAGCAGCCCCAGGGTGGTAGCGGGAGGCTCAGATACGCAGTATTTT
- few TRBJ2-2 TRBV5-1 CASSLLGLTGSRGGELFF TGCGCCAGCAGCTTGTTGGGGCTTACAGGGTCCAGAGGCGGGGAGCTGTTTTTT
TRBD2 - TRBJ2-1 TRBV13 CASSPKGLADNEQFF TGTGCCAGCAGCCCCAAAGGACTAGCGGACAATGAGCAGTTCTTC
- - TRBJ2-1 TRBV21-1 CASSKDRSIAGQRFYNEQFF TGTGCCAGCAGCAAAGACCGGTCAATAGCGGGCCAGAGGTTCTACAATGAGCAGTTCTTC
- - TRBJ2-7 TRBV15 CATSSSGNYEQYF TGTGCCACCAGCTCTTCCGGGAACTACGAGCAGTACTTC